A single TCR beta chain is shown here with its context. TCRdb derives one entry per CDR3 protein from the 5' RACE reads, leaving out DNA. This table holds 330,000 or so distinct CDR3 sequences. This entry is derived from a study of monozygotic twins with inflammatory bowel disease. The CDR3 consists of 12 residues. The material sequenced was blood. This receptor was obtained from a human donor with ulcerative colitis or Crohn's disease, or a healthy co-twin of an affected twin (not recorded which). The rearrangement uses TRBV12-3 or TRBV12-4 and TRBJ1-4; with no DNA, the TCRdb D assignment of TRBD1 cannot be verified. This chain's CDR3 is CASSTSGIKLFF.